This note documents a single T cell receptor (beta chain) sequence. Its antigen remains unknown. Trimming took 0 bases from V and 6 from J, leaving 10 bases between them. In germline, CDR1 is SGHTA, CDR2 FQGTGA. The CDR3 contains 14 residues. The assay was run at deep level. The data were produced by immunoSEQ multiplex PCR, yet TCRdb's version contains in-frame clones alone and is incomplete. Here the sample spans 1,100,000 or so clones, around 78% being singletons. The data stem from a study of shared clonotypes between healthy human individuals. General study findings and limits: Sequencing depth was expected to influence donor clonotype sharing.

J is TRBJ2-3 and V is TRBV7-3; D is undetermined. The receptor was isolated from a man younger than 35 in good health. Some clones in this sample may be carry-over from other donors' samples. The sample taken for sequencing was memory CD4+ T cells from PBMCs. The subset is: CD45RA-negative fraction. CDR3 protein: CASSLTRDGDTQYF. DNA for the CDR3: TGTGCCAGCAGCTTAACCCGCGACGGGGATACGCAGTATTTT.